The 4 T cell receptor beta chains reported below all come from one sample, sequenced in a study of control samples from healthy donors and cancer patients. Data came from immunoSEQ multiplex PCR; TCRdb stores just in-frame clones and leaves some out. The top ten hold roughly 18% of the sample, which has 40,000 to 45,000 clones, roughly 65% seen once. Sequencing was done on a sample of formalin-fixed, paraffin-embedded tissue. The receptors originated from a male donor with melanoma.

The chain employs TRBV7-2 and TRBJ2-3; perhaps TRBD2 as D (6 bases). V lost 3 bases, J lost 6 bases, and 19 bases lay in between. In germline, CDR1 is SGHTA, CDR2 FQGNSA. CDR3 length: 16 amino acids. CDR3 DNA: TGTGCCAGCAGCTTTGTTAATGGGGAGGTTACCGATACGCAGTATTTT. Its translation: CASSFVNGEVTDTQYF.

J is TRBJ2-1 and V is TRBV5-4; D uncertain. CDR1 and CDR2 from the germline V gene are SGHNT and YYREEE (reference sequence). The CDR3 runs to 13 residues. Trimming stripped 4 bases from V and 6 bases from J, with 11 bases between. DNA of the CDR3: TGTGCCAGCAGCGAATGGGGATCCAATGAGCAGTTCTTC. Protein: CASSEWGSNEQFF.

This clone appeared a single time. The chain links TRBV27 to TRBJ2-5, with TRBD2 as a possible D gene (7 bases). The germline CDR1 and CDR2 sequences are MNHEY and SMNVEV (reference sequence). Between the trimmed V and J ends, which lost 2 bases and 5 bases, there was a span of 15 bases. The CDR3 extends over 15 amino acids. CDR3 nucleotide sequence: TGTGCCAGCAGTTTACGTGGGGGAGGGGGGGAGACCCAGTACTTC. Its translation: CASSLRGGGGETQYF.

This chain links TRBV7-9 with TRBJ2-7; 12 nucleotides line up with TRBD1. Looked up from germline, CDR1 is SEHNR and CDR2 is FQNEAQ (reference sequence). Losses at the gene ends were 3 bases for V and 4 bases for J; bases not matched to a gene: 10. This CDR3 comprises 17 residues. CDR3 DNA sequence: TGTGCCAGCAGCTTGCCGGGACAGGGGGCCGCGGGTTACGAGCAGTACTTC. Translating gives CASSLPGQGAAGYEQYF.